Sequencing of this T cell receptor beta chain was carried out in a study of memory CD4+ T cells and cytomegalovirus serostatus. Across the whole study: Of the healthy Belgian adults, 9 were CMV seropositive and 24 seronegative.

Original methodology: After removing out-of-frame reads, 2.3 million or so distinct TCRbeta sequences remained. Assay used: immunoSEQ multiplex PCR; TCRdb lists only in-frame clones, some missing. From that table come the V and J calls and clone size; the DNA was used to work out D and trimming. The profile shows over 65,000 clones, over 80% of them singletons. Single viable CD3+CD4+CD8-CD45RO+ cells were sorted as the memory CD4+ T cells. Positive selection with CD4 microbeads enriched total CD4+ T cells. Germline assignment: CDR1 LNHNV and CDR2 YYDKDF (reference sequence). This CDR3 has 13 residues. The V gene lost 1 base and the J gene lost 10 bases, with 11 bases spanning the gap.

The specimen sequenced was memory CD4+ T cells from blood. This chain joins TRBV15 and TRBJ1-5; the D gene is possibly TRBD1 (5 bases). The sequence was collected from an adult in good health and CMV-seronegative. The CDR3 region is CATSRVSGPPQHF. The CDR3 region has the DNA TGTGCCACCAGCAGAGTTTCAGGGCCACCCCAGCATTTT. The full variable domain, completed using reference TRBV15 and TRBJ1-5, is DAMVIQNPRYQVTQFGKPVTLSCSQTLNHNVMYWYQQKSSQAPKLLFHYYDKDFNNEADTPDNFQSRRPNTSFCFLDIRSPGLGDTAMYLCATSRVSGPPQHFGDGTRLSIL.